This is a list of T cell receptor beta chains from one sample in a study of CD8+ T cells in alopecia areata. The assay was immunoSEQ multiplex PCR, and TCRdb's table has in-frame clones only and misses some. Of 80,000 or so clones detected, around two thirds appear once; the ten largest clones hold about 25%. This specimen was CD8+ T cells sorted from blood, taken at week 24, from a patient treated with tofacitinib. All receptors come from a human donor with alopecia areata. CDR3s include the opening cysteine and the closing phenylalanine or tryptophan. The order of the fields is J gene, clone size, D gene, V gene, CDR3 DNA, CDR3 protein. D genes are given only for firm matches. The listing skips clone size in some rows; elsewhere it reads once, few, many or a size class.

J: TRBJ2-1; size: -; D: TRBD2; V: TRBV7-8; DNA: TGTGCCAGCAGCTTTTTAGCGGGAACGGAGGACAATGAGCAGTTCTTC; CDR3: CASSFLAGTEDNEQFF
J: TRBJ2-1; size: few; D: -; V: TRBV5-1; DNA: TGCGCCAGCAGCCCGGAGCACTTGTTCAATGAGCAGTTCTTC; CDR3: CASSPEHLFNEQFF
J: TRBJ2-1; size: -; D: -; V: TRBV5-6; DNA: TGTGCCAGCAGCTATTATCGGGGCGAGCAGTTCTTC; CDR3: CASSYYRGEQFF
J: TRBJ2-3; size: -; D: -; V: TRBV5-6; DNA: TGTGCCAGCAGCTCCATGAAAGGCCCGTATCAGTATTTT; CDR3: CASSSMKGPYQYF
J: TRBJ2-2; size: -; D: -; V: TRBV11-3; DNA: TGTGCCAGCAGCTTATCAGGGGAAACCGGGGAGCTGTTTTTT; CDR3: CASSLSGETGELFF
J: TRBJ2-7; size: -; D: TRBD1; V: TRBV2; DNA: TGTGCCAGCAGTCCCGGGACAGGGTTCGGGTCCTACGAGCAGTACTTC; CDR3: CASSPGTGFGSYEQYF
J: TRBJ2-5; size: -; D: -; V: TRBV19; DNA: TGTGCCAGTAGTTCTAGGCCGGAACAAGAGACCCAGTACTTC; CDR3: CASSSRPEQETQYF
J: TRBJ2-5; size: -; D: -; V: TRBV15; DNA: TGTGCCACCAGCAGAGTCCCGTCCGAGACCCAGTACTTC; CDR3: CATSRVPSETQYF
J: TRBJ2-7; size: -; D: -; V: TRBV19; DNA: TGTGCCAGTAGTATAGCCCAGGGCTACGAGCAGTACTTC; CDR3: CASSIAQGYEQYF
J: TRBJ2-2; size: -; D: -; V: TRBV9; DNA: TGTGCCAGCAGCCTTTCCGGGACACAGAACACCGGGGAGCTGTTTTTT; CDR3: CASSLSGTQNTGELFF
J: TRBJ2-1; size: -; D: -; V: TRBV15; DNA: TGTGCCACCAGCAGAGATAGAGGGTCGGGAGTCGGATACAATGAGCAGTTCTTC; CDR3: CATSRDRGSGVGYNEQFF
J: TRBJ2-7; size: few; D: -; V: TRBV4-2; DNA: TGTGCCAGCAGCCCCGGGTCCTCCTACGAGCAGTACTTC; CDR3: CASSPGSSYEQYF
J: TRBJ2-2; size: -; D: TRBD1; V: TRBV29-1; DNA: TGCAGCGAACACAGGGGGGCGAACACCGGGGAGCTGTTTTTT; CDR3: CSEHRGANTGELFF
J: TRBJ1-2; size: -; D: -; V: TRBV5-6; DNA: TGTGCCAGCAGGGGAGAAAACCGCCGGGGCTACACCTTC; CDR3: CASRGENRRGYTF
J: TRBJ2-2; size: -; D: -; V: TRBV29-1; DNA: TGCACGGCGCAGGAGAACACCGGGGAGCTGTTTTTT; CDR3: CTAQENTGELFF
J: TRBJ2-1; size: few; D: -; V: TRBV7-9; DNA: TGTGCCAGCAGCTTAGTAGTGGGGGCGAATGAGCAGTTCTTC; CDR3: CASSLVVGANEQFF
J: TRBJ2-7; size: -; D: -; V: TRBV27; DNA: TGTGCCAGCAGTACTTGGACGGGACCGTACGAGCAGTACTTC; CDR3: CASSTWTGPYEQYF
J: TRBJ2-5; size: few; D: -; V: TRBV7-2; DNA: TGTGCCAGCAGCCCATCTGGTGGGGGGGGCGAGACCCAGTACTTC; CDR3: CASSPSGGGGETQYF
J: TRBJ2-7; size: -; D: -; V: TRBV27; DNA: TGTGCCAGCAGTTTACAGGGGAACCCTTCTCACGAGCAGTACTTC; CDR3: CASSLQGNPSHEQYF